The rows below give T cell receptor beta chains drawn from one sample of a study of regulatory and conventional T cells in RAG deficiency. Profiled with immunoSEQ multiplex PCR; TCRdb holds only in-frame clones, not every one. Counted here are roughly 29,000 clones, around 90% occurring once; the ten biggest clones make up under 0.85%. This sample was shared with a second study, whose subject was regulatory T cells.

The sequencing sample was made of Tregs sorted from blood. All receptors come from a human donor in good health. CDR3s include the opening cysteine and the closing phenylalanine or tryptophan. A D gene is named only where the DNA matches it firmly. Clone size is shown for a subset of rows, as once, few, many or a class of expanded clone.

TRBV27	TRBJ2-1	.	.	CASRDQGSYNEQFF	TGTGCCAGCAGAGACCAGGGCTCCTACAATGAGCAGTTCTTC
TRBV6-6	TRBJ2-7	.	.	CASSARKTYRSEQYF	TGTGCCAGCAGCGCAAGAAAAACTTATCGTTCCGAGCAGTACTTC
TRBV7-9	TRBJ2-7	.	few	CASSLMESYEQYF	TGTGCCAGCAGCTTAATGGAGAGCTACGAGCAGTACTTC
TRBV19	TRBJ2-1	.	once	CASSILGNEQFF	TGTGCCAGTAGTATCCTGGGGAATGAGCAGTTCTTC
TRBV6-4	TRBJ1-5	.	.	CASSDSARTVFHGSNQPQHF	TGTGCCAGCAGTGACTCGGCCAGGACAGTTTTTCACGGGAGCAATCAGCCCCAGCATTTT
TRBV7-9	TRBJ2-3	.	.	CASSRTGTLYTDTQYF	TGTGCCAGCAGTCGAACCGGGACTCTCTACACAGATACGCAGTATTTT
TRBV5-1	TRBJ1-6	TRBD1	.	CASSLNRGASPLHF	TGCGCCAGCAGCTTGAACAGGGGGGCTTCACCCCTCCACTTT
TRBV9	TRBJ1-2	.	.	CASSVDRATNYGYTF	TGTGCCAGCAGCGTAGACCGGGCGACTAACTATGGCTACACCTTC
TRBV9	TRBJ2-7	.	.	CASSPSGASSYEQYF	TGTGCCAGCAGCCCCTCCGGGGCTAGCTCCTACGAGCAGTACTTC
TRBV7-2	TRBJ2-1	TRBD2	.	CASSYIGTSGGEQFF	TGTGCCAGCAGCTATATAGGGACTAGCGGGGGGGAGCAGTTCTTC
TRBV6-6	TRBJ2-4	.	.	CASSYSISRAKNIQYF	TGTGCCAGCAGTTACTCGATTAGCAGGGCCAAAAACATTCAGTACTTC
TRBV15	TRBJ1-2	.	.	CATSTGSQGFYGYTF	TGTGCCACCAGCACCGGATCGCAGGGGTTCTATGGCTACACCTTC
TRBV5-1	TRBJ2-2	.	.	CASSLGPTGELFF	TGCGCCAGCAGCTTGGGACCAACCGGGGAGCTGTTTTTT
TRBV7-9	TRBJ1-2	TRBD1	.	CASSPGGGRPYGYTF	TGTGCCAGCAGCCCCGGAGGGGGCCGGCCCTATGGCTACACCTTC
TRBV14	TRBJ1-2	.	.	CASSQDPPSTSNYGYTF	TGTGCCAGCAGCCAAGATCCGCCCAGTACGAGCAACTATGGCTACACCTTC
TRBV30	TRBJ1-4	.	.	CAWRRSVSRAATNEKLFF	TGTGCCTGGAGACGATCGGTTTCCCGGGCTGCAACTAATGAAAAACTGTTTTTT
TRBV28	TRBJ2-3	.	once	CASSFNALGDTQYF	TGTGCCAGCAGTTTCAACGCGCTAGGAGATACGCAGTATTTT
TRBV9	TRBJ1-1	.	.	CASSGQNTEAFF	TGTGCCAGCAGTGGACAGAACACTGAAGCTTTCTTT
TRBV19	TRBJ1-2	.	few	CASSIGERSYGYTF	TGTGCCAGTAGTATAGGTGAACGGAGTTATGGCTACACCTTC
TRBV6-1	TRBJ1-2	.	.	CASSEAQLLMRYTF	TGTGCCAGCAGTGAAGCGCAACTCCTCATGCGCTACACCTTC
TRBV4-1	TRBJ1-1	TRBD1	.	CASSQVTGGTNTEAFF	TGCGCCAGCAGCCAAGTCACAGGGGGCACCAACACTGAAGCTTTCTTT
TRBV5-1	TRBJ2-6	TRBD1	.	CASSSGTGRTGANVLTF	TGCGCCAGCAGCTCCGGGACAGGGAGGACTGGGGCCAACGTCCTGACTTTC
TRBV5-1	TRBJ1-1	.	.	CASSLAVNTEAFF	TGCGCCAGCAGCTTGGCCGTGAACACTGAAGCTTTCTTT
TRBV28	TRBJ1-5	TRBD1	.	CASRPRTGGNNQPQHF	TGTGCCAGCAGGCCTCGGACAGGGGGCAACAATCAGCCCCAGCATTTT
TRBV21-1	TRBJ2-5	.	.	CASSKPRTALGTQYF	TGTGCCAGCAGCAAACCCCGGACGGCCCTTGGGACCCAGTACTTC
TRBV27	TRBJ1-5	TRBD1	.	CASSLRSTGGNQPQHF	TGTGCCAGCAGTTTAAGGTCAACAGGGGGCAATCAGCCCCAGCATTTT
TRBV25-1	TRBJ1-2	TRBD1	.	CASRTGASYGYTF	TGTGCCAGCCGGACAGGGGCCTCCTATGGCTACACCTTC
TRBV10-3	TRBJ1-1	.	.	CAISGLRANTEAFF	TGTGCCATCAGTGGGCTGAGGGCCAACACTGAAGCTTTCTTT
TRBV10-3	TRBJ2-5	TRBD1	.	CAIRAGTEQETQYF	TGTGCCATCAGAGCCGGGACAGAACAAGAGACCCAGTACTTC
TRBV18	TRBJ1-1	.	once	CASSPTVSMNTEAFF	TGTGCCAGCTCACCAACGGTGTCCATGAACACTGAAGCTTTCTTT
TRBV5-1	TRBJ2-3	.	.	CASKPGVTDTQYF	TGCGCCAGCAAGCCAGGGGTCACAGATACGCAGTATTTT
TRBV7-6	TRBJ2-3	TRBD2	.	CASSLISGGTDTQYF	TGTGCCAGCAGCCTGATAAGCGGGGGGACAGATACGCAGTATTTT
TRBV19	TRBJ2-2	.	few	CASSMDGISTGELFF	TGTGCCAGTAGTATGGATGGGATAAGCACCGGGGAGCTGTTTTTT
TRBV7-3	TRBJ2-2	.	once	CASSSTGTGELFF	TGTGCCAGCAGCTCGACAGGCACCGGGGAGCTGTTTTTT
TRBV5-1	TRBJ2-3	.	.	CASSLDQGTDTQYF	TGCGCCAGCAGCTTGGACCAGGGCACAGATACGCAGTATTTT
TRBV9	TRBJ2-4	.	.	CASSVGPLAKNIQYF	TGTGCCAGCAGCGTAGGGCCCCTGGCCAAAAACATTCAGTACTTC
TRBV7-6	TRBJ2-1	.	.	CASSHRGGQASYNEQFF	TGTGCCAGCAGCCACAGGGGGGGGCAGGCCTCCTACAATGAGCAGTTCTTC
TRBV5-1	TRBJ2-1	TRBD2	.	CASSLALMSGGMNEQFF	TGCGCCAGCAGCTTGGCCCTTATGAGCGGGGGGATGAATGAGCAGTTCTTC
TRBV6-1	TRBJ1-2	.	.	CASSELDSYGYTF	TGTGCCAGCAGTGAACTAGACAGCTATGGCTACACCTTC
TRBV19	TRBJ1-5	.	.	CASSSIGGRFEQPQHF	TGTGCCAGTAGCTCGATTGGGGGCCGGTTTGAACAGCCCCAGCATTTT
TRBV10-1	TRBJ2-5	.	once	CASSEGQETQYF	TGCGCCAGCAGTGAGGGACAAGAGACCCAGTACTTC
TRBV6-1	TRBJ2-7	.	.	CASSEREHEQYF	TGTGCCAGCAGTGAACGGGAGCACGAGCAGTACTTC
TRBV7-6	TRBJ2-5	TRBD1	.	CASSLNQGDTQETQYF	TGTGCCAGCAGCTTAAATCAGGGGGACACGCAAGAGACCCAGTACTTC
TRBV6-5	TRBJ1-6	.	.	CASSRPPSYNSPLHF	TGTGCCAGCAGCCGCCCCCCGTCCTATAATTCACCCCTCCACTTT
TRBV7-9	TRBJ2-5	.	.	CASSLKDGVRDQETQYF	TGTGCCAGCAGCTTAAAGGACGGTGTGCGGGACCAAGAGACCCAGTACTTC
TRBV5-1	TRBJ2-5	.	.	CASSLVTQETQYF	TGCGCCAGCAGCTTGGTGACACAAGAGACCCAGTACTTC
TRBV5-5	TRBJ2-7	.	.	CASSLIQQITYEQYF	TGTGCCAGCAGCTTGATTCAACAGATCACCTACGAGCAGTACTTC
TRBV7-9	TRBJ2-7	.	once	CASSLVRGLSYEQYF	TGTGCCAGCAGCTTAGTTCGGGGCCTCTCCTACGAGCAGTACTTC
TRBV7-9	TRBJ1-1	.	.	CASSLDVSVSNTEAFF	TGTGCCAGCAGCTTAGACGTTTCCGTCTCGAACACTGAAGCTTTCTTT
TRBV28	TRBJ1-1	.	.	CASSPPQGRSEAFF	TGTGCCAGCAGCCCGCCCCAGGGCAGGTCTGAAGCTTTCTTT
TRBV9	TRBJ2-3	TRBD2	.	CASSVSAGGTDTQYF	TGTGCCAGCAGCGTTTCAGCGGGGGGCACAGATACGCAGTATTTT
TRBV25-1	TRBJ1-6	TRBD1	.	CASRRTGGYNSPLHF	TGTGCCAGCAGGAGGACAGGGGGCTATAATTCACCCCTCCACTTT
TRBV6-5	TRBJ2-1	TRBD2	.	CASKKGLAVVRQFF	TGTGCCAGCAAAAAAGGACTAGCGGTCGTTCGGCAGTTCTTC
TRBV18	TRBJ2-3	.	.	CASSRQTSTDTQYF	TGTGCCAGCTCGCGACAGACTAGCACAGATACGCAGTATTTT
TRBV19	TRBJ2-3	TRBD2	.	CASSIGLAGGLVKDTQYF	TGTGCCAGTAGTATAGGACTAGCGGGGGGGCTGGTGAAGGATACGCAGTATTTT